This T cell receptor beta chain appears in the sequencing data of a study of T cell responses to AZD1222 COVID-19 vaccine. Findings and caveats of the study: Vaccine-associated CD4 TCRs ranged over spike, dominating at 160-218 and 743-854. Unmutated variant regions are reportedly targeted by nearly half of spike-specific TCRs. Following two doses of AZD1222, Spike-specific TCR breadth and depth rose. Donors were largely white British and mainly female; clonal diversity was possibly underestimated.

This CDR3 spans 15 amino acids. Unmatched junction bases numbered 14, after V lost 5 bases and J lost 7 bases. CDR1 SGHTA and CDR2 FQGNSA come from the germline V gene. Repertoires were generated with immunoSEQ multiplex PCR, while TCRdb's copy carries only in-frame clones and drops some. Seen here are 120,000 to 150,000 clones, under 95% observed once, and the top ten hold around 5%. About this clone: Its antigen is unidentified.

The TCR originated in an adult in good health. V is TRBV7-2 and J is TRBJ2-7, with 7 bases lining up with TRBD2. Sequences were derived from peripheral blood, sampled on day 0 of AZD1222 vaccination. This chain's CDR3 is CASSRIAGPRGEQYF. The CDR3 nucleotides are TGTGCCAGCAGCAGAATAGCGGGCCCAAGAGGGGAGCAGTACTTC.